These 7 T cell receptor beta chains came from one sample sequenced in a study of blood T cell repertoires in COVID-19. Generated by immunoSEQ multiplex PCR, the TCRdb table keeps only in-frame clones and is missing some. Among some 180,000 clones listed, 75% to 85% were seen once. The sample comprised peripheral blood. These receptors all come from a human donor in a cohort sampled during active COVID-19.

The chain links TRBV4-2 to TRBJ2-7, with 8 bases aligning to TRBD2. With 5 bases clipped from V and 0 bases from J, the junction kept 6 bases outside the gene matches. Germline CDR1 reads LGHNA; CDR2 reads YNFKEQ. The CDR3 runs 15 residues. The CDR3 reads CASSEASGSSYEQYF. The CDR3 DNA is TGTGCCAGCAGCGAAGCGAGCGGGAGCTCCTACGAGCAGTACTTC.

The chain is built from TRBV7-9 and TRBJ2-4, with 7 bases lining up with TRBD1. This CDR3 has 15 amino acids. Looked up from germline, CDR1 is SEHNR and CDR2 is FQNEAQ (reference sequence). The junction had 2 bases not matched to a gene; V was cut back by 2 bases and J by 1 base. CDR3 amino acids: CASSLRQGAKNIQYF. CDR3 coding DNA: TGTGCCAGCAGCTTACGACAGGGTGCCAAAAACATTCAGTACTTC.

A few counts support this clone. The chain links TRBV15 to TRBJ1-6; D not certain. CDR1 is LNHNV and CDR2 is YYDKDF in the germline V gene (reference sequence). Trimming pared 0 bases from V and 7 bases from J, leaving 10 bases between. This CDR3 has 15 amino acids. CDR3 coding DNA: TGTGCCACCAGCAGAGAGGTGGCAGTGAATTCACCCCTCCACTTT. As protein: CATSREVAVNSPLHF.

V and J are TRBV9 and TRBJ2-4, with unresolved D. Trimming shortened V by 0 bases and J by 0 bases, and 10 bases separated the two germline ends. The germline CDR1 and CDR2 sequences are SGDLS and YYNGEE. The CDR3 length is 16 residues. The DNA of the CDR3 is TGTGCCAGCAGCGTAGGTTTCGAACTAGCCAAAAACATTCAGTACTTC. Amino acid sequence: CASSVGFELAKNIQYF.

This chain connects TRBV3-1 (or the pseudogene TRBV3-2) to TRBJ2-7, with 8 bases that match TRBD2. Germline V gene data show CDR1 as LGHDT and CDR2 as YNNKEL (reference sequence). V shed 8 bases, J shed 3 bases, and the junction held 9 bases outside the gene matches. There are 14 residues in the CDR3. The CDR3 is CASQQQLAGYEQYF. The CDR3 coding sequence is TGTGCCAGCCAACAGCAGCTAGCGGGCTACGAGCAGTACTTC.

This chain uses TRBV27 with TRBJ1-1; 8 nucleotides agree with TRBD1. J lost 6 bases, V lost 6 bases, and 12 bases had no gene match. CDR1 is MNHEY, CDR2 SMNVEV, per germline (reference sequence). The CDR3 extends over 15 amino acids. The CDR3 coding sequence is TGTGCCAGCAGGCAAATGACAGGGGCTTTCGCTGAAGCTTTCTTT. Protein sequence: CASRQMTGAFAEAFF.

The chain joins TRBV7-9 to TRBJ1-1; possibly TRBD1 for D (5 bases). Germline V gives CDR1 SEHNR, CDR2 FQNEAQ (reference sequence). This CDR3 contains 14 residues. The V and J ends lost 6 bases and 6 bases respectively, with 17 bases between them. This CDR3 reads CASRGRSWDSEAFF. Written as DNA, the CDR3 is TGTGCCAGCAGGGGGAGGTCTTGGGACTCTGAAGCTTTCTTT.